The 23 T cell receptor beta chains in this list originate from one sample, sequenced in a study of identical twins. TCRdb itself ran the 5' RACE reads through MiXCR, one entry per CDR3 protein. The sample shows approximately 220,000 distinct CDR3 sequences, about 7.5% of them seen only once. In addition, the sample was reused for a study of yellow fever vaccine responses in identical twins.

The sample taken for sequencing was CD8+ T cells sorted from blood. These receptors were taken from a woman between 18 and 30 years old in good health.

The V and J genes are TRBV9 and TRBJ1-1; 7 bases agree with TRBD1. Germline CDR1 reads SGDLS; CDR2 reads YYNGEE. Unmatched junction bases numbered 5, after V lost 5 bases and J lost 1 base. The CDR3 runs 14 residues. Here the CDR3 reads CASSATGQNTEAFF. CDR3 DNA sequence: TGTGCCAGCAGTGCGACAGGGCAGAACACTGAAGCTTTCTTT.

This clonotype turned up a few times. This chain connects TRBV7-9 to TRBJ2-1; possibly TRBD1 for D (6 bases). The V gene lost 3 bases and the J gene lost 9 bases, with 12 bases spanning the gap. CDR1 is SEHNR, CDR2 FQNEAQ, per germline (reference sequence). This CDR3 has 13 residues. The CDR3 sequence: CASSFEGEGEQFF. The CDR3 DNA reads as TGTGCCAGCAGCTTCGAGGGGGAAGGTGAGCAGTTCTTC.

The V gene is TRBV5-4, the J gene TRBJ2-7; a weak D match, TRBD2 (5 bases). Trimming stripped 4 bases from V and 0 bases from J, with 11 bases between. CDR1 is SGHNT and CDR2 is YYREEE in the germline V gene (reference sequence). This CDR3 is built from 14 residues. The CDR3 sequence: CASSQSTISYEQYF. DNA for the CDR3: TGTGCCAGCAGCCAGTCGACTATCTCCTACGAGCAGTACTTC.

This clonotype has only a few counts. The CDR3, as DNA: TGCGCCAGCAGCTCCGGGACAGGGAGTCACGAGCAGTACGTC. Translation: CASSSGTGSHEQYV. V and J are TRBV5-1 and TRBJ2-7; TRBD1 matches at 9 bases. J lost 5 bases, V lost 3 bases, and 6 bases had no gene match. CDR3 length: 14 residues. Germline values: CDR1 SGHRS, CDR2 YFSETQ.

This clonotype was counted ten times or more. The chain uses TRBV7-8 and TRBJ2-1, with D perhaps TRBD1 or TRBD2 (5 bases each). V was pared by 6 bases and J by 4 bases, with 16 bases between. The CDR3 is made up of 15 amino acids. In germline, CDR1 is SGHVS, CDR2 FQNEAQ. CDR3 in amino acids: CASRMGVAGYNEQFF. CDR3 DNA sequence: TGTGCCAGCAGGATGGGGGTAGCCGGTTACAATGAGCAGTTCTTC.

In this sample, this clonotype turned up a few times. The chain recombines TRBV4-1 with TRBJ2-7, with TRBD1 as a possible D gene (6 bases). This CDR3 contains 15 residues. Germline lookup yields CDR1 MGHRA and CDR2 YSYEKL. V was trimmed by 1 base and J by 0 bases, leaving 10 bases between them. CDR3 amino acids: CASSQAGASSYEQYV. The CDR3 DNA reads as TGCGCCAGCAGCCAAGCAGGGGCCAGCTCCTACGAGCAGTACGTC.

This clonotype was found many times. The chain joins TRBV12-3 or TRBV12-4 to TRBJ2-2; D unclear. V lost 6 bases, J lost 6 bases, and 8 bases lay in between. The length of the CDR3 is 12 residues. CDR3 coding DNA: TGTGCCAGCAGCTTTGGAGCCGGGGAGCTGTTTTTT. As protein: CASSFGAGELFF.

This clonotype was found many times. DNA of the CDR3: TGTGCCATCCTAGACCACACAGATACGCAGTATTTT. This codes for CAILDHTDTQYF. This rearrangement joins TRBV12-3 or TRBV12-4 to TRBJ2-3; D remains ambiguous. V was trimmed by 10 bases and J by 2 bases, leaving 10 bases between them. The CDR3 has 12 residues.

This clonotype was seen a handful of times. The chain uses TRBV5-6 and TRBJ2-3, with D perhaps matching TRBD2 (6 bases). The CDR3 has 15 residues. The germline CDR1 and CDR2 sequences are SGHDT and YYEEEE. Trimming cost V 1 base and J 4 bases, with 13 bases left between them. The CDR3 loop is CASSLLAGTPDTQYF. CDR3 DNA: TGTGCCAGCAGCTTGTTGGCGGGAACCCCAGATACGCAGTATTTT.

The rearrangement joins TRBV20-1 to TRBJ2-7; the match to TRBD2 covers 10 bases. J was trimmed by 2 bases and V by 3 bases; bases with no gene match: 10. Germline CDR1 reads DFQATT; CDR2 reads SNEGSKA (reference sequence). The CDR3 sequence is 16 residues long. The CDR3: CSARFPLAGDPYEQYF. DNA for the CDR3: TGCAGTGCTAGGTTCCCCCTAGCGGGAGACCCCTACGAGCAGTACTTC.

This clonotype occurred many times. The chain couples TRBV29-1 to TRBJ2-1; tentatively, D is TRBD1 (6 bases). This CDR3 comprises 13 residues. V was cut by 3 bases and J by 7 bases, with 13 bases left in between. Germline lookup yields CDR1 SQVTM and CDR2 ANQGSEA. The CDR3 protein is CSVDRGGVNEQFF. CDR3 DNA: TGCAGCGTTGACAGGGGTGGAGTGAATGAGCAGTTCTTC.

The chain employs TRBV20-1 and TRBJ2-7, with D possibly matching TRBD2 (5 bases). Germline CDR1 reads DFQATT; CDR2 reads SNEGSKA (reference sequence). Trimming left V 0 bases short and J 7 bases short, with 13 bases between. This CDR3 has 13 residues. For the CDR3, the DNA is TGCAGTGCTAGAGATGAGGGAACGAGGGAGCAGTACTTC. This codes for CSARDEGTREQYF.

This clonotype was seen repeatedly, ten times or more. The rearrangement uses TRBV20-1 and TRBJ1-6, with 10 bases aligning to TRBD1. CDR1 is DFQATT, CDR2 SNEGSKA, per germline (reference sequence). Trimming cost V 2 bases and J 7 bases; bases outside gene matches: 2. The CDR3 totals 14 residues. The CDR3 bases are TGCAGTGCTAGATTGGACAGGGGGAATTCACCCCTCCACTTT. Its translation is CSARLDRGNSPLHF.

The gene calls are TRBV6-1 and TRBJ1-6, with TRBD1 matching 10 bases. The CDR3 is 15 residues long. Germline trimming cut 6 bases from V and 7 bases from J; bases unmatched to any gene: 6. Germline values: CDR1 MNHNS, CDR2 SASEGT. The CDR3: CASSLMDRGNSPLHF. The DNA for the CDR3 is TGTGCCAGCAGCCTGATGGACAGGGGGAATTCACCCCTCCACTTT.

This clonotype was seen repeatedly, ten times or more. The chain links TRBV10-1 to TRBJ2-3; D tentatively reads TRBD1 or TRBD2 (5 bases each). Germline values: CDR1 WNHNN, CDR2 SYGVQD (reference sequence). The V and J ends lost 4 bases and 4 bases respectively, with 12 bases between them. CDR3 size: 14 residues. This CDR3 reads CASSVEGTADTQYF. The CDR3 nucleotides are TGCGCCAGCAGTGTAGAGGGGACGGCAGATACGCAGTATTTT.

The genes are TRBV10-3 and TRBJ2-7; 7 bases agree with TRBD2. The junction had 11 bases not matched to a gene; V was cut back by 6 bases and J by 6 bases. The CDR3 contains 14 residues. Germline lookup yields CDR1 ENHRY and CDR2 SYGVKD. CDR3 bases: TGTGCCATCAGGTCGAATGAGCGGGAAAGCGAGCAGTACTTC. It codes for CAIRSNERESEQYF.

The CDR3 sequence is CATSDAGLADSYEQYF. CDR3 DNA: TGTGCCACCAGCGACGCTGGACTAGCGGACTCCTACGAGCAGTACTTC. V usage is TRBV15 and J usage is TRBJ2-7; 10 bases match TRBD2. Trimming cost V 5 bases and J 0 bases; bases outside gene matches: 7. This CDR3 is 16 amino acids long. From germline, CDR1 is LNHNV and CDR2 YYDKDF (reference sequence). Full variable domain (rest looked up from reference TRBV15 and TRBJ2-7): DAMVIQNPRYQVTQFGKPVTLSCSQTLNHNVMYWYQQKSSQAPKLLFHYYDKDFNNEADTPDNFQSRRPNTSFCFLDIRSPGLGDTAMYLCATSDAGLADSYEQYFGPGTRLTVT.

This clonotype showed up just a few times. V gene TRBV6-7 combines with J gene TRBJ1-5, with unresolved D. TRBV6-7 is given ORF status, its function remaining uncertain. This CDR3 has 13 residues. The V gene lost 8 bases and the J gene lost 2 bases, with 10 bases spanning the gap. The CDR3 is CASSGSGNQPQHF. CDR3 sequence (DNA): TGTGCCAGCTCGGGGTCCGGCAATCAGCCCCAGCATTTT.

Only a few counts were recorded for this clonotype. The chain carries TRBV9 and TRBJ1-1; D is unresolved. This CDR3 spans 13 amino acids. V shed 4 bases and J shed 4 bases, with 11 bases lying between them. From germline, CDR1 is SGDLS and CDR2 YYNGEE. CDR3 sequence reads: CASSPPSGTEAFF. CDR3 DNA: TGTGCCAGCAGCCCTCCATCGGGCACTGAAGCTTTCTTT.

V gene TRBV18 combines with J gene TRBJ2-1, with D hard to call. In germline, CDR1 is KGHSH, CDR2 LQKENI. The CDR3 contains 11 residues. The V end was cut by 3 bases, the J end by 7 bases, with 4 bases between. CDR3 loop: CASSPENEQFF. Here the CDR3 DNA reads TGTGCCAGCTCACCCGAGAATGAGCAGTTCTTC. Full variable domain (remainder filled in from reference TRBV18 and TRBJ2-1): NAGVMQNPRHLVRRRGQEARLRCSPMKGHSHVYWYRQLPEEGLKFMVYLQKENIIDESGMPKERFSAEFPKEGPSILRIQQVVRGDSAAYFCASSPENEQFFGPGTRLTVL.

This clonotype was seen a few times. V is TRBV5-1 and J is TRBJ2-3; 11 nucleotides match TRBD2. Germline CDR1 and CDR2: SGHRS and YFSETQ. V shed 0 bases and J 5 bases; nucleotides not matched to a gene: 8. The CDR3 totals 17 residues. CDR3 residues: CASSLALAGGPIDTQYF. The DNA of the CDR3 is TGCGCCAGCAGCTTGGCATTAGCGGGAGGGCCTATAGATACGCAGTATTTT.

The V call is TRBV5-6, the J call TRBJ2-1; 7 positions match TRBD1. J gave up 3 bases and V 9 bases, and 18 bases lay outside the gene matches. Germline assignment: CDR1 SGHDT and CDR2 YYEEEE. The CDR3 is 17 amino acids. The CDR3 bases are TGTGCCATGGGCCCAGGGGGTTTCGGGGCCTTCTACAATGAGCAGTTCTTC. This sequence encodes CAMGPGGFGAFYNEQFF.

The rearrangement uses TRBV11-2 and TRBJ1-1; 9 positions agree with TRBD1. This CDR3 comprises 15 residues. CDR1 is SGHAT, CDR2 FQNNGV, per germline. J gave up 7 bases and V 6 bases, and 12 bases lay outside the gene matches. The CDR3 protein is CASSPGQGRKVEAFF. The CDR3 coding sequence is TGTGCCAGCAGTCCGGGACAGGGCAGAAAGGTTGAAGCTTTCTTT.